This T cell receptor (beta chain) was obtained from a study of cytomegalovirus exposure and HLA in healthy donors. Study-level points and caveats: V- and J-gene trimming in TCR beta was tied to a missense DCLRE1C variant by an analysis performed later. A later analysis reported that several of the most significant clusters appeared to be linked to common viral pathogens, among them Epstein-Barr virus.

Trimming at V came to 6 bases and at J to 9 bases, leaving 9 bases not matched to a gene. This CDR3 spans 14 amino acids. Germline CDR1 SEHNR, CDR2 FQNEAQ (reference sequence). On this clone: Its specificity is unknown.

PCR involved 60 Vbeta and 13 Jbeta primers. Here immunoSEQ multiplex PCR was the method, and the copy in TCRdb shows in-frame clones only, minus some. Among fewer than 110,000 clones listed, about three quarters were seen once. The sequenced sample was PBMCs. The chain couples TRBV7-9 to TRBJ2-1; 9 bases match TRBD2. The TCR comes from a man between 25 and 39 years old in good health and CMV-seronegative. The CDR3 DNA follows: TGTGCCAGCAGGCGTGGCGGGGGGGATATTGAGCAGTTCTTC. Amino acids: CASRRGGGDIEQFF.